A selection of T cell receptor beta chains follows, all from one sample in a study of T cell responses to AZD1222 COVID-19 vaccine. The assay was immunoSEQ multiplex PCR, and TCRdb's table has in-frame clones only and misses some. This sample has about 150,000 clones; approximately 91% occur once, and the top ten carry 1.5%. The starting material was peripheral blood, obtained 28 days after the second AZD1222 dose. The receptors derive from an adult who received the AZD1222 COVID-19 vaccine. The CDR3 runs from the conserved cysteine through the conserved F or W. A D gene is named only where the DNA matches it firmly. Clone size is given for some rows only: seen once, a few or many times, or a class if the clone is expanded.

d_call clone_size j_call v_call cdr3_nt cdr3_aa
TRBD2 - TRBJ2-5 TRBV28 TGTGCCAGCAGCCCTAGCGGGATCTCCCAAGAGACCCAGTACTTC CASSPSGISQETQYF
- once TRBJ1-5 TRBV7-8 TGTGCCAGCAGCAAGGTCAGCAGTAGCAATCAGCCCCAGCATTTT CASSKVSSSNQPQHF
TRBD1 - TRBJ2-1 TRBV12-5 TGTGCTAGTGGTTTAGTCCAGGGGGCTGGGAATGAGCAGTTCTTC CASGLVQGAGNEQFF
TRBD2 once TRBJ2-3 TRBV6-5 TGTGCCAGCATTCCCCTAGCGGAACAAGGAGATACGCAGTATTTT CASIPLAEQGDTQYF
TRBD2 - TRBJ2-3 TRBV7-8 TGTGCCAGCAGCATAGGGGATAGCGGGAGTTCGGATACGCAGTATTTT CASSIGDSGSSDTQYF
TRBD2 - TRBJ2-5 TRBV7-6 TGTGCCAGCAGCTTGGGGTTGACTAGCGGGGGGGAAGAGACCCAGTACTTC CASSLGLTSGGEETQYF
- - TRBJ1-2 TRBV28 TGTGCCAGCAGTTTGTCCTTGTCCCTCCAAATGGACTACACCTTC CASSLSLSLQMDYTF
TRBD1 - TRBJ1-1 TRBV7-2 TGTGCCAGCAGGTATACAGGGGGGGTGGACACTGAAGCTTTCTTT CASRYTGGVDTEAFF
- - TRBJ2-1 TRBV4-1 TGCGCCAGCAGTTTTACGGGATCCAAAAACGGGGAGCAGTTCTTC CASSFTGSKNGEQFF
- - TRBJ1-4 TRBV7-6 TGTGCCAGCAGCCCAACCGGAGGGGGGGCCAATGAAAAACTGTTTTTT CASSPTGGGANEKLFF
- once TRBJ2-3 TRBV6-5 TGTGCCAGCAGTTACTCGGGTGGATGGGTCACAGATACGCAGTATTTT CASSYSGGWVTDTQYF
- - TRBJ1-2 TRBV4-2 TGTGCCAGCAGCGACGGTACCTATGGCTACACCTTC CASSDGTYGYTF
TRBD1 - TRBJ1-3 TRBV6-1 TGTGCCAGCAGTGAAGCAGGGGACAGCTCTGGAAACACCATATATTTT CASSEAGDSSGNTIYF
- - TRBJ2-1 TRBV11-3 TGTGCCAGTAAGGGGGGTCGGGATGAGCAGTTCTTC CASKGGRDEQFF
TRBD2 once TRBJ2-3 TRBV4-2 TGTGCCAGCAGCCAAGATCTAGCGGGAGTAACAGATACGCAGTATTTT CASSQDLAGVTDTQYF
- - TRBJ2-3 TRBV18 TGTGCCAGCTCACCATCCGGGGGATCCACAGATACGCAGTATTTT CASSPSGGSTDTQYF
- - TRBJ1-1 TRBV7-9 TGTGCCAGCACCATCTCGACGAACACTGAAGCTTTCTTT CASTISTNTEAFF
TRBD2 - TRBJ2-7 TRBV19 TGTGCCAGTAGTACTCGACTAGCGGGGGACCTCTACGAGCAGTACTTC CASSTRLAGDLYEQYF
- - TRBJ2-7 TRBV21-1 TGTGCCAGCATTCCCCAGGGGAGGGAGGCCACCTACGAGCAGTACTTC CASIPQGREATYEQYF
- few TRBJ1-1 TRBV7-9 TGTGCCAGCAGCACCAAACTAACTGAAGCTTTCTTT CASSTKLTEAFF
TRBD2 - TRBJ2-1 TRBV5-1 TGCGCCAGCAGCAGACTAGCGGGAGCAACCTACAATGAGCAGTTCTTC CASSRLAGATYNEQFF
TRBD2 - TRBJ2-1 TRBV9 TGTGCCAGCAGCTCCGGGACTAGCGAGGTTGAGCAGTTCTTC CASSSGTSEVEQFF
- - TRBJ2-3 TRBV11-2 TGTGCCAGCAGCTCCCCGCGCGCTAATGTCTATACGCAGTATTTT CASSSPRANVYTQYF
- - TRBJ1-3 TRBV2 TGTGCCAGCTTTGCTTTGAGCTCTGGAAACACCATATATTTT CASFALSSGNTIYF
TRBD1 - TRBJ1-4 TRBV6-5 TGTGCCAGCAGGCCCCTGGGGACAGGGAAAGAAAAACTGTTTTTT CASRPLGTGKEKLFF
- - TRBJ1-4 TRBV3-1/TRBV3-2 TGTGCCAGCAGCCAAGTGATCGAAAAACTGTTTTTT CASSQVIEKLFF